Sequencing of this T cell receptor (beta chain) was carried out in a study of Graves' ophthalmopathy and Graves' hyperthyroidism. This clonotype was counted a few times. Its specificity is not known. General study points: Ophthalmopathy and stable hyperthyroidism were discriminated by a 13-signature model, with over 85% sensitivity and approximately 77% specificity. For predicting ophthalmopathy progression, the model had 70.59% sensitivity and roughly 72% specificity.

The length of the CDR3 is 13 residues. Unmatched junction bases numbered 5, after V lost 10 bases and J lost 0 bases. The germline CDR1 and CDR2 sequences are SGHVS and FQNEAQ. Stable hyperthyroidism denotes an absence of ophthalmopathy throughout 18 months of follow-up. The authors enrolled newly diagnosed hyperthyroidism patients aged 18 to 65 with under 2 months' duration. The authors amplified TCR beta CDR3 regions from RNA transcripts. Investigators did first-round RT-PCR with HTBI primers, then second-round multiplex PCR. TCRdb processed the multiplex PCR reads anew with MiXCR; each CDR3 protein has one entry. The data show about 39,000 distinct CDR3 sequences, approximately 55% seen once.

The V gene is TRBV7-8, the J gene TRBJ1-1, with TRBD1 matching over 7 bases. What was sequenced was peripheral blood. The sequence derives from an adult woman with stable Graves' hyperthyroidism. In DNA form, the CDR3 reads TGTGCCACCCGGGGACAGCTGAACACTGAAGCTTTCTTT. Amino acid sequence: CATRGQLNTEAFF.